The 17 T cell receptor beta chains below were found in one sample sequenced in a study of blood T cell repertoires in COVID-19. Data came from immunoSEQ multiplex PCR; TCRdb stores just in-frame clones and leaves some out. There are 200,000 to 250,000 clones in the sample; around 82% occur only once, and roughly 4.7% lies in the top ten. Specimen: peripheral blood. The receptors shown here come from a woman between 70 and 85 years old with acute or convalescent COVID-19.

V and J are TRBV7-9 and TRBJ2-1; D is possibly TRBD1 (6 bases). CDR1 is SEHNR, CDR2 FQNEAQ, per germline (reference sequence). V was trimmed by 5 bases and J by 5 bases, leaving 16 bases between them. This CDR3 region has 15 residues. Here the CDR3 DNA reads TGTGCCAGCAGCGGAGGATCGGGACACAACAATGAGCAGTTCTTC. Protein sequence: CASSGGSGHNNEQFF.

The V gene is TRBV19, the J gene TRBJ2-4; 11 bases fit TRBD1. Germline loops: CDR1 LNHDA, CDR2 SQIVND (reference sequence). The length of the CDR3 is 15 residues. The V segment lost 2 bases and the J segment 6 bases; nucleotides outside the gene matches: 3. CDR3 loop: CASSITGTGGNIQYF. The CDR3 DNA follows: TGTGCCAGTAGTATAACCGGGACAGGGGGAAACATTCAGTACTTC.

V gene TRBV9 combines with J gene TRBJ1-1; no firm D call. CDR1 SGDLS and CDR2 YYNGEE come from the germline V gene. The CDR3 has 14 amino acids. Trimming cost V 3 bases and J 4 bases, with 13 bases left between them. In nucleotides, the CDR3 is TGTGCCAGCAGCGCCACAGCATCTCCCACTGAAGCTTTCTTT. It codes for CASSATASPTEAFF.

The chain joins TRBV4-2 to TRBJ1-3, with D possibly TRBD1 on 5 matching bases. V was trimmed by 0 bases and J by 0 bases, leaving 9 bases between them. CDR3 length equals 16 residues. The germline V gene encodes CDR1 LGHNA and CDR2 YNFKEQ. Here the CDR3 reads CASSQERTFSGNTIYF. The CDR3 coding sequence is TGTGCCAGCAGCCAAGAAAGGACATTCTCTGGAAACACCATATATTTT.

This chain joins TRBV15 and TRBJ2-3; possibly TRBD1 for D (5 bases). The CDR3 is made up of 17 amino acids. The V end lost 5 bases, the J end lost 1 base, and 19 bases lay between the germline ends. The germline V gene has CDR1 LNHNV and CDR2 YYDKDF (reference sequence). CDR3 in DNA: TGTGCCACCAGCCCCAGGAGTCAGGGATCGGGCACAGATACGCAGTATTTT. Residues: CATSPRSQGSGTDTQYF.

The chain employs TRBV3-1 (or the pseudogene TRBV3-2) and TRBJ1-1; TRBD1 aligns across 7 bases. This CDR3 is built from 16 residues. The V and J ends lost 4 bases and 1 base, in that order; junction bases with no gene match: 9. CDR1 and CDR2 (germline): LGHDT, YNNKEL (reference sequence). This chain's CDR3 is CASSLLATGRNTEAFF. DNA of the CDR3: TGTGCCAGCAGCCTACTCGCGACAGGGAGGAACACTGAAGCTTTCTTT.

This clone has only a few counts. The chain recombines TRBV30 with TRBJ1-6; possible D gene TRBD1, 5 bases. V lost 0 bases to trimming and J lost 7 bases, with 7 bases between them. Germline loops: CDR1 GTSNPN, CDR2 SVGIG (reference sequence). This CDR3 has 13 residues. CDR3 in amino acids: CAWSVGVNSPLHF. CDR3 coding DNA: TGTGCCTGGAGTGTAGGGGTCAATTCACCCCTCCACTTT.

Only a few counts were recorded for this clone. This chain joins TRBV10-3 and TRBJ1-1; D is perhaps TRBD1 (6 bases). CDR3 length: 17 residues. V was clipped by 0 bases and J by 4 bases, with 18 bases between them. Germline values: CDR1 ENHRY, CDR2 SYGVKD. The CDR3 DNA sequence: TGTGCCATCAGTGAGTCGGTAACAGGGTTTTGGGGCACTGAAGCTTTCTTT. It specifies CAISESVTGFWGTEAFF.

The chain links TRBV9 to TRBJ2-3; TRBD2 matches at 8 bases. V trimming: 4 bases; J trimming: 6 bases; junction bases outside the gene matches: 7. Germline V gives CDR1 SGDLS, CDR2 YYNGEE. The CDR3 totals 14 residues. The CDR3 DNA reads as TGTGCCAGCAGCCCCCTCGGACTAGCCGATACGCAGTATTTT. It codes for CASSPLGLADTQYF.

J is TRBJ1-5 and V is TRBV19; 8 bases map to TRBD1. Trimming took 7 bases from V and 1 from J; bases not matched to a gene: 3. The CDR3 is made up of 14 amino acids. Germline CDR1 reads LNHDA; CDR2 reads SQIVND (reference sequence). In nucleotides, the CDR3 is TGTGCCAGTACCCGGGACAGGAGCAATCAGCCCCAGCATTTT. It is translated as CASTRDRSNQPQHF.

The V gene is TRBV11-2, the J gene TRBJ1-5; TRBD1 matches 10 bases. V was clipped by 0 bases and J by 3 bases; unmatched bases: 5. Germline-derived CDR1 and CDR2 are SGHAT and FQNNGV. The CDR3 has 17 residues. In nucleotides, the CDR3 is TGTGCCAGCAGCTTAGAGGGGACAGGGGCCAACAATCAGCCCCAGCATTTT. Translating it yields CASSLEGTGANNQPQHF.

The chain uses TRBV5-1 and TRBJ1-1; possibly TRBD1 for D (5 bases). There are 13 residues in the CDR3. Trimming stripped 4 bases from V and 1 base from J, with 8 bases between. Per germline, CDR1 SGHRS and CDR2 YFSETQ. The CDR3 sequence is CASSDDRNTEAFF. The CDR3 DNA sequence: TGCGCCAGCAGCGATGACAGGAACACTGAAGCTTTCTTT.

V gene TRBV29-1 combines with J gene TRBJ1-2; no definite D call. Germline CDR1 SQVTM, CDR2 ANQGSEA. The CDR3 extends over 14 amino acids. The V end lost 0 bases, the J end lost 6 bases, and 14 bases lay between the germline ends. CDR3 nucleotides: TGCAGCGTTGAAGATCCGTCCAGAGGTGATGGCTACACCTTC. Its protein product is CSVEDPSRGDGYTF.

The chain carries TRBV5-6 and TRBJ1-5; possible D gene TRBD1, 6 bases. In germline, CDR1 is SGHDT, CDR2 YYEEEE. The CDR3 totals 15 residues. V was cut by 3 bases and J by 0 bases, with 10 bases left in between. As DNA, the CDR3 is TGTGCCAGCAGCTCCGGACAGTATAGCAATCAGCCCCAGCATTTT. Amino acid sequence: CASSSGQYSNQPQHF. Full variable domain (remainder filled in from reference TRBV5-6 and TRBJ1-5): DAGVTQSPTHLIKTRGQQVTLRCSPKSGHDTVSWYQQALGQGPQFIFQYYEEEERQRGNFPDRFSGHQFPNYSSELNVNALLLGDSALYLCASSSGQYSNQPQHFGDGTRLSIL.

In its sample, this clone was seen a few times. The chain uses TRBV7-8 and TRBJ1-5; weak D call: TRBD1 (5 bases). The CDR3 spans 16 residues. Germline assignment: CDR1 SGHVS and CDR2 FQNEAQ. Trimming cost V 3 bases and J 2 bases, with 14 bases left between them. CDR3 DNA sequence: TGTGCCAGCAGCTTTAGGCCGGGGGGACGCAATCAGCCCCAGCATTTT. Translation gives CASSFRPGGRNQPQHF.

There are many counts of this clone. The chain carries TRBV6-5 and TRBJ1-1, with 10 bases matching TRBD1. The CDR3 loop spans 14 amino acids. Germline V gives CDR1 MNHEY, CDR2 SVGAGI. V lost 6 bases, J lost 4 bases, and 5 bases stayed unmatched. This chain's CDR3 is CASRGTGVPTEAFF. The DNA for the CDR3 is TGTGCCAGCAGGGGGACAGGGGTACCCACTGAAGCTTTCTTT.

The chain has TRBV29-1 and TRBJ1-1, with D uncertain. Per the germline V gene, CDR1 is SQVTM and CDR2 is ANQGSEA. V dropped 5 bases and J dropped 4 bases, with 23 bases sitting between them. The CDR3 extends over 16 amino acids. In DNA form, the CDR3 reads TGCAGCGTTACTCCCGGGAGATTAAGGAAGAGCACTGAAGCTTTCTTT. This sequence encodes CSVTPGRLRKSTEAFF. The full variable domain, completed using reference TRBV29-1 and TRBJ1-1, is SAVISQKPSRDICQRGTSLTIQCQVDSQVTMMFWYRQQPGQSLTLIATANQGSEATYESGFVIDKFPISRPNLTFSTLTVSNMSPEDSSIYLCSVTPGRLRKSTEAFFGQGTRLTVV.